This T cell receptor beta chain was documented in a study of blood T cell repertoires in COVID-19. Study details: Samples representing acute and convalescent COVID-19 were sourced from the United States, Italy and Spain. PBMCs, B-cell-depleted T cells, or T cells provided the cDNA or gDNA that made up the material.

Authors' processing steps: For nucleated cells, counts were estimated from reference gene primer amplification. Some clones are missing from TCRdb's copy, which holds only in-frame ones; the method was immunoSEQ multiplex PCR. V and J calls and clone size are those listed in that table; D and trimming were worked out from the DNA. In the table there are over 150,000 clones, about 86% of which are singletons. Trimming removed 1 base from V and 3 bases from J, with 5 bases in between. This CDR3 is 12 amino acids long. CDR1 GTSNPN and CDR2 SVGIG come from the germline V gene (reference sequence). The receptor was derived from a man aged 45 to 65 with active or convalescent COVID-19. The chain has TRBV30 and TRBJ2-3; D is ambiguous. Specimen: peripheral blood. The CDR3 loop reads CAWSAYTDTQYF. CDR3 sequence (DNA): TGTGCCTGGAGTGCCTATACAGATACGCAGTATTTT.